The 26 T cell receptor beta chains reported below all come from one sample, sequenced in a study of cytomegalovirus exposure and HLA in healthy donors. Primers included in the PCR were 60 Vbeta and 13 Jbeta primers. TCRdb's table, derived via immunoSEQ multiplex PCR, lists solely in-frame clones and lacks some. Among some 90,000 clones listed, 60% to 80% were seen once. What was sequenced was PBMCs. These receptors all stem from a boy younger than 18 in good health and CMV-seronegative.

V is TRBV20-1 and J is TRBJ2-1, with D unclear. The CDR3 consists of 10 residues. CDR1 is DFQATT, CDR2 SNEGSKA, per germline (reference sequence). The V and J ends lost 6 bases and 3 bases respectively, with 3 bases between them. The CDR3 reads CSASYNEQFF. The CDR3 DNA reads TGCAGTGCGAGCTACAATGAGCAGTTCTTC.

CDR3 residues: CASSVSGDGYNEQFF. CDR3 DNA sequence: TGTGCCAGCAGCGTCAGTGGAGATGGGTACAATGAGCAGTTCTTC. This chain joins TRBV7-2 and TRBJ2-1; D uncertain. Germline CDR1 SGHTA, CDR2 FQGNSA. The CDR3 is 15 amino acids. Trimming removed 5 bases at V and 4 bases at J, with 15 bases between.

With regard to this clone: The junction does not match germline at one end; this may be a read error. The rearrangement uses TRBV4-1 and TRBJ2-7, with TRBD1 matching 7 bases. Germline CDR1 is MGHRA and CDR2 is YSYEKL. There are 12 residues in the CDR3. The CDR3 sequence: CASSEDSGTVLF. CDR3 sequence (DNA): TGCGCCAGCAGCGAAGACTCCGGGACAGTCTTATTC.

The V call is TRBV4-1, the J call TRBJ1-5; D not certain. The V and J ends lost 1 base and 4 bases respectively, with 8 bases between them. The V gene's germline CDR1 is MGHRA and CDR2 YSYEKL. The CDR3 sequence is 14 residues long. The CDR3 loop reads CASSQGTWNQPQHF. The DNA for the CDR3 is TGCGCCAGCAGCCAAGGTACATGGAATCAGCCCCAGCATTTT.

This chain joins TRBV4-3 and TRBJ1-5; no clear D. The CDR3 is 16 amino acids. V lost 0 bases and J 0 bases, leaving 9 bases between the germline ends. In germline, CDR1 is LGHNA, CDR2 YSLEER. The CDR3 reads CASSQDVDYSNQPQHF. Written as DNA, the CDR3 is TGCGCCAGCAGCCAAGATGTTGACTATAGCAATCAGCCCCAGCATTTT.

The V gene is TRBV7-3, the J gene TRBJ2-3; 12 bases are a match to TRBD2. Germline CDR1 and CDR2: SGHTA and FQGTGA. This CDR3 has 17 residues. J was trimmed by 5 bases and V by 0 bases; bases with no gene match: 6. The CDR3 DNA sequence: TGTGCCAGCAGCTTAACCGGACTAGCGGGGATCGGAGATACGCAGTATTTT. Its protein product is CASSLTGLAGIGDTQYF.

This chain uses TRBV6-1 with TRBJ1-2, with 11 bases lining up with TRBD1. CDR3 size: 14 residues. Germline CDR1 reads MNHNS; CDR2 reads SASEGT. V lost 1 base, J lost 7 bases, and 2 bases stayed unmatched. CDR3 in DNA: TGTGCCAGCAGTGAAGGGACAGGGGGCCGTGGCTACACCTTC. Its translation: CASSEGTGGRGYTF.

The V call is TRBV25-1, the J call TRBJ2-2; 8 bases are a match to TRBD2. V shed 8 bases and J 3 bases; nucleotides not matched to a gene: 8. The V gene's germline CDR1 is MGHDK and CDR2 SYGVNS. This CDR3 has 15 amino acids. CDR3 residues: CASGGGPYHTGELFF. The CDR3 bases are TGTGCCAGCGGCGGGGGGCCCTATCACACCGGGGAGCTGTTTTTT.

This clone has more than one count but fewer than ten. This sequence joins TRBV10-2 and TRBJ1-3; D may be TRBD1 (5 bases). V was pared by 4 bases and J by 1 base, with 8 bases between. The CDR3 is made up of 14 amino acids. Germline-derived CDR1 and CDR2 are WSHSY and SAAADI. CDR3: CASSAGRSGNTIYF. In DNA, the CDR3 is TGCGCCAGCAGTGCAGGGAGGTCTGGAAACACCATATATTTT.

The table lists this clone with a count of one. The chain recombines TRBV28 with TRBJ2-7; no definite D call. The germline gives CDR1 MDHEN, CDR2 SYDVKM. This CDR3 comprises 13 residues. V dropped 5 bases and J dropped 2 bases, with 10 bases sitting between them. CDR3 in DNA: TGTGCCAGCAGTCCCGGTCCTACCTACGAGCAGTACTTC. Translated: CASSPGPTYEQYF.

The chain couples TRBV20-1 to TRBJ2-3; D gene ambiguous. Germline V CDR1 and CDR2: DFQATT, SNEGSKA (reference sequence). The CDR3 is 11 residues long. CDR3 sequence: CRAGSTDTQYF. CDR3 bases: TGCAGGGCAGGTAGCACAGATACGCAGTATTTT.

The rearrangement uses TRBV4-1 and TRBJ2-7; weak D call: TRBD2 (6 bases). The CDR3 sequence is 12 residues long. CDR1 is MGHRA and CDR2 is YSYEKL in the germline V gene. With 8 bases removed from V and 2 bases from J, the gap between germline ends came to 10 bases. DNA of the CDR3: TGCGCCAGCGCGGAGGGGCCCTACGAGCAGTACTTC. Residues: CASAEGPYEQYF.

The chain couples TRBV7-2 to TRBJ2-5, with D tentatively TRBD1 (5 bases). V lost 3 bases and J 3 bases, leaving 11 bases between the germline ends. Germline V lookup: CDR1 SGHTA, CDR2 FQGNSA. This CDR3 comprises 14 residues. CDR3 in DNA: TGTGCCAGCAGCTTGAAGGCAGGGAAAGAGACCCAGTACTTC. It specifies CASSLKAGKETQYF.

The chain joins TRBV7-2 to TRBJ1-2, with D tentatively TRBD1 (5 bases). Germline loops: CDR1 SGHTA, CDR2 FQGNSA. Trimming pared 4 bases from V and 6 bases from J, leaving 18 bases between. The CDR3 consists of 15 residues. Here the CDR3 reads CASSYHTMGGDGYTF. The CDR3 nucleotides are TGTGCCAGCAGCTACCACACAATGGGGGGGGATGGCTACACCTTC.

The CDR3 is CASILSQGSYEQYF. CDR3 DNA: TGTGCCAGCATCCTAAGCCAGGGTTCCTACGAGCAGTACTTC. This chain connects TRBV7-2 to TRBJ2-7; maybe TRBD1 (5 bases). The germline CDR1 and CDR2 sequences are SGHTA and FQGNSA. CDR3 length equals 14 residues. V lost 7 bases and J 1 base, leaving 14 bases between the germline ends.

This clone showed up just a few times. The chain combines TRBV19 with TRBJ1-5; 7 bases line up with TRBD1. CDR1 and CDR2 from the germline V gene are LNHDA and SQIVND (reference sequence). The ends lost 6 bases at V and 4 bases at J; junction bases unmatched: 3. The CDR3 has 13 residues. The CDR3 DNA follows: TGTGCCAGTAGCTCAGGGGGGAATCAGCCCCAGCATTTT. Residues: CASSSGGNQPQHF.

The chain has TRBV30 and TRBJ1-2; possibly TRBD1 for D (5 bases). V lost 2 bases, J lost 0 bases, and 7 bases lay in between. The CDR3 spans 13 residues. CDR1 and CDR2 (germline): GTSNPN, SVGIG (reference sequence). Here the CDR3 reads CAWSSGANYGYTF. The DNA of the CDR3 is TGTGCCTGGAGTTCGGGGGCTAACTATGGCTACACCTTC.

This clone was recorded once. V is TRBV6-5 and J is TRBJ1-2, with 8 bases lining up with TRBD1. The trim removed 6 bases at V and 6 bases at J, leaving 3 bases unmatched. The CDR3 totals 12 residues. The germline CDR1 and CDR2 sequences are MNHEY and SVGAGI. The CDR3 nucleotides are TGTGCCAGCAGGACAGGGGACCATGGCTACACCTTC. This sequence encodes CASRTGDHGYTF.

There are a few counts of this clone. The chain employs TRBV5-6 and TRBJ1-1; weak D call: TRBD1 (6 bases). Germline CDR1 and CDR2: SGHDT and YYEEEE. The CDR3 is made up of 13 amino acids. Trimming took 0 bases from V and 7 from J, leaving 10 bases between them. The CDR3 protein is CASSLEQGYEAFF. The CDR3 DNA follows: TGTGCCAGCAGCTTGGAACAGGGCTATGAAGCTTTCTTT. The variable domain in full, completed from reference TRBV5-6 and TRBJ1-1, reads DAGVTQSPTHLIKTRGQQVTLRCSPKSGHDTVSWYQQALGQGPQFIFQYYEEEERQRGNFPDRFSGHQFPNYSSELNVNALLLGDSALYLCASSLEQGYEAFFGQGTRLTVV.

This rearrangement joins TRBV7-3 to TRBJ2-3, with D perhaps matching TRBD2 (5 bases). V gave up 4 bases and J gave up 3 bases, with 8 bases separating them. The CDR3 has 13 amino acids. CDR1 SGHTA and CDR2 FQGTGA come from the germline V gene. The CDR3 region is CASSSDLTDTQYF. The CDR3 DNA is TGTGCCAGCAGCTCGGACTTAACAGATACGCAGTATTTT.

The chain carries TRBV25-1 and TRBJ2-1; a weak D match, TRBD1 (6 bases). The CDR3 has 15 amino acids. V was shortened by 5 bases and J by 3 bases, with 14 bases between the two germline ends. CDR1 is MGHDK and CDR2 is SYGVNS in the germline V gene. CDR3 in amino acids: CASSSTGNYYNEQFF. The CDR3 bases are TGTGCCAGCAGTTCCACAGGGAATTACTACAATGAGCAGTTCTTC.

The chain carries TRBV7-4 and TRBJ2-5; tentatively, D is TRBD1 (6 bases). Per germline, CDR1 SGHVT and CDR2 SQSDAQ. The CDR3 is 14 residues long. The V gene lost 4 bases and the J gene lost 1 base, with 10 bases spanning the gap. Here the CDR3 reads CASSSGTLQETQYF. The CDR3 DNA reads TGTGCCAGCAGCTCCGGGACACTCCAAGAGACCCAGTACTTC.

The chain joins TRBV6-5 to TRBJ1-1; D remains unclear. Trimming stripped 10 bases from V and 5 bases from J, with 14 bases between. The germline CDR1 and CDR2 sequences are MNHEY and SVGAGI. This CDR3 region has 12 residues. The CDR3 nucleotides read TGTGCCACCTATAGAAGCAGGACTGAAGCTTTCTTT. This encodes CATYRSRTEAFF.

This chain uses TRBV15 with TRBJ2-3, with 10 bases identical to TRBD2. J lost 4 bases, V lost 0 bases, and 1 base had no gene match. Germline-derived CDR1 and CDR2 are LNHNV and YYDKDF (reference sequence). The CDR3 loop spans 15 amino acids. The CDR3 sequence: CATSRESGGADTQYF. DNA of the CDR3: TGTGCCACCAGCAGAGAAAGCGGGGGGGCAGATACGCAGTATTTT.

The chain couples TRBV5-1 to TRBJ1-5; TRBD1 aligns across 9 bases. V shed 4 bases and J 2 bases; nucleotides not matched to a gene: 4. The CDR3 runs 15 residues. Germline V gene data show CDR1 as SGHRS and CDR2 as YFSETQ. The CDR3 coding sequence is TGCGCCAGCAGCACCGGGGACAGGGGCAATCAGCCCCAGCATTTT. This codes for CASSTGDRGNQPQHF.

This chain joins TRBV6-1 and TRBJ2-1; perhaps TRBD1 as D (6 bases). Trimming left V 3 bases short and J 14 bases short, with 17 bases between. Germline loops: CDR1 MNHNS, CDR2 SASEGT. This CDR3 comprises 13 residues. CDR3 sequence: CASSDWTDSYKFF. The CDR3 DNA is TGTGCCAGCAGTGACTGGACAGATTCTTATAAGTTCTTC.